This T cell receptor (beta chain) was sequenced for a study of T cell responses to AZD1222 COVID-19 vaccine. Method: immunoSEQ multiplex PCR; TCRdb's copy keeps in-frame clones and lacks some. The data contain 100,000 to 150,000 clones, approximately 85% of them seen just once; the ten biggest clones take up more than 7.5%. Trimming shortened V by 6 bases and J by 7 bases, and 19 bases separated the two germline ends. The CDR3 spans 15 residues. Germline CDR1 MNHEY, CDR2 SVGAGI. This receptor was taken from an adult in good health. Here the sequenced sample was peripheral blood, taken on day 0 of AZD1222 vaccination. This sequence joins TRBV6-5 and TRBJ1-3, with D perhaps matching TRBD1 (5 bases). The CDR3 is CASSLEVTGGNTIYF. As DNA, the CDR3 is TGTGCCAGCAGCTTAGAAGTAACCGGGGGGAACACCATATATTTT.